Listed here are 2 T cell receptor beta chains from one sample, sequenced in a study of Graves' ophthalmopathy and Graves' hyperthyroidism. RNA transcripts provided the template for amplifying TCR beta CDR3 regions. A first-round RT-PCR used HTBI primers, followed by a second-round multiplex PCR. MiXCR, applied by TCRdb to the multiplex PCR reads, yields one record per CDR3 protein. The sample has about 550,000 distinct CDR3 sequences; about two fifths are singletons. Sequencing was carried out using peripheral blood or thyroid tissue (not recorded which). All receptors derive from an adult man with Graves' hyperthyroidism.

With respect to this clonotype: A much larger clone lies one base from this, so it may be a read error. This CDR3 fails to terminate in the conserved phenylalanine or tryptophan, so it likely reflects a read error. The V gene is TRBV7-2, the J gene TRBJ1-1, with 9 bases fitting TRBD1. This CDR3 is built from 16 residues. The trim removed 3 bases at V and 0 bases at J, leaving 5 bases unmatched. CDR1 and CDR2 from the germline V gene are SGHTA and FQGNSA. The CDR3 nucleotides are TGTGCCAGCAGCTTTGGGACAGGGATATTGAACACTGAAGCTTTCCTT. Amino acids: CASSFGTGILNTEAFL.

This chain links TRBV7-9 with TRBJ2-7, with D perhaps matching TRBD1 (6 bases). The end of the DNA fits TRBJ2-4 better, so the J call may be wrong. Germline V lookup: CDR1 SEHNR, CDR2 FQNEAQ (reference sequence). The CDR3 has 14 residues. The CDR3 here is CASSFNRVADIQYF. The DNA for the CDR3 is TGTGCCAGCAGCTTTAACAGGGTTGCTGACATTCAGTACTTC.